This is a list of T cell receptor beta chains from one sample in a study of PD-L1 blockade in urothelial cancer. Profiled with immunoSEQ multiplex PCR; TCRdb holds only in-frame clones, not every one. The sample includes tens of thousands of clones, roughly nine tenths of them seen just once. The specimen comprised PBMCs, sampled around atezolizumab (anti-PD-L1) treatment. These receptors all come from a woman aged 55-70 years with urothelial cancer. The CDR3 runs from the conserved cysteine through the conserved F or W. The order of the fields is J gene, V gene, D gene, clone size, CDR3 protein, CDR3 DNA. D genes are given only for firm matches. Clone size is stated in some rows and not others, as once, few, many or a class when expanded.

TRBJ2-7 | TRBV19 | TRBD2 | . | CASSRTSGTAYEQYF | TGTGCCAGTAGCCGGACTAGCGGGACTGCCTACGAGCAGTACTTC
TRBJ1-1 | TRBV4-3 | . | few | CASSQSRANTEAFF | TGCGCCAGCAGCCAATCCAGGGCGAACACTGAAGCTTTCTTT
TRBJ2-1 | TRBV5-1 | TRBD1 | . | CASSLAGTGVNEQFF | TGCGCCAGCAGCTTGGCAGGGACAGGGGTCAATGAGCAGTTCTTC
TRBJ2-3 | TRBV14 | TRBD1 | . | CASSQVRTGVSTDTQYF | TGTGCCAGCAGCCAAGTCCGGACAGGGGTGAGCACAGATACGCAGTATTTT
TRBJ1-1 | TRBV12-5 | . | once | CASGLGQMNTEAFF | TGTGCTAGTGGTTTGGGACAGATGAACACTGAAGCTTTCTTT
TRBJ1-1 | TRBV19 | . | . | CASSIQHRVEAFF | TGTGCCAGTAGTATACAACACAGGGTGGAAGCTTTCTTT
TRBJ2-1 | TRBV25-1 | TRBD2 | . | CASRHSGRSNEQFF | TGTGCCAGCAGACATAGCGGGAGGAGCAATGAGCAGTTCTTC
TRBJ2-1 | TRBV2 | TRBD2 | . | CASTFPLAGGANEQFF | TGTGCCAGCACCTTCCCACTAGCGGGGGGGGCGAATGAGCAGTTCTTC
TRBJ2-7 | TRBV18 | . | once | CASSPGQSEQYF | TGTGCCAGCTCGCCAGGACAGAGCGAGCAGTACTTC
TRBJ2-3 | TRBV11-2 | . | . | CASSLGSYRDTQYF | TGTGCCAGCAGCTTAGGTAGCTATAGGGATACGCAGTATTTT
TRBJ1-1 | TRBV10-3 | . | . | CAISDGYTEAFF | TGTGCCATCAGTGACGGGTACACTGAAGCTTTCTTT
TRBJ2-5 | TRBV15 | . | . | CATSRDHRVLKETQYF | TGTGCCACCAGCAGAGATCACAGGGTGTTAAAAGAGACCCAGTACTTC
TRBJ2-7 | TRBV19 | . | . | CASSIRLSSYEQYF | TGTGCCAGTAGTATCCGACTGAGCTCCTACGAGCAGTACTTC
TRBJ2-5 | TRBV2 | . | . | CASSSGLRETQYF | TGTGCCAGCAGTTCCGGACTAAGGGAGACCCAGTACTTC